This is a list of T cell receptor beta chains from one sample in a study of PD-1 blockade in classical Hodgkin lymphoma. Produced via immunoSEQ multiplex PCR; TCRdb's table is partial and in-frame only. The sample includes about 42,000 clones, over 55% of them seen just once. Sequencing used peripheral blood mononuclear cells (PBMCs), obtained at baseline. These receptors came from a human donor with classical Hodgkin lymphoma. CDR3s include the opening cysteine and the closing phenylalanine or tryptophan. Each record gives: D gene, J gene, clone size, V gene, CDR3 protein, CDR3 DNA. A D gene is named only where the DNA matches it firmly. For some rows the clone size is stated as once, few or many, or as a class when expanded; others skip it.

>-|TRBJ2-5|-|TRBV7-2
CASSLRRQGGETQYF
TGTGCCAGCAGCTTACGTCGTCAGGGTGGGGAGACCCAGTACTTC
>-|TRBJ2-5|-|TRBV6-5
CASRSPQTWETQYF
TGTGCCAGCAGATCCCCTCAAACCTGGGAGACCCAGTACTTC
>TRBD1|TRBJ1-2|few|TRBV11-1
CASSLAGQGLVGYTF
TGTGCCAGCAGCTTAGCGGGACAGGGGCTGGTCGGCTACACCTTC
>-|TRBJ2-1|few|TRBV9
CASSVGSAGYEQFF
TGTGCCAGCAGCGTAGGCTCCGCGGGCTATGAGCAGTTCTTC
>TRBD2|TRBJ2-7|-|TRBV27
CASVGLAEYEQYF
TGTGCCAGCGTGGGTCTAGCGGAATACGAGCAGTACTTC
>TRBD1|TRBJ2-7|-|TRBV5-1
CASSMGPGQGVYEQYF
TGCGCCAGCAGCATGGGACCGGGACAGGGGGTTTACGAGCAGTACTTC
>-|TRBJ1-5|-|TRBV2
CASSGGSFFNQPQHF
TGTGCCAGCAGTGGTGGGTCCTTTTTTAATCAGCCCCAGCATTTT
>-|TRBJ2-1|-|TRBV7-9
CASTDYNEQFF
TGTGCCAGTACAGATTACAATGAGCAGTTCTTC
>-|TRBJ1-4|-|TRBV19
CASSPQGLEKLFF
TGTGCCAGTAGTCCACAGGGACTTGAAAAACTGTTTTTT
>-|TRBJ1-1|-|TRBV28
CASRDRVEAFF
TGTGCCAGCAGGGATCGGGTAGAAGCTTTCTTT
>-|TRBJ2-7|few|TRBV6-1
CASSEQVRVAYEQYF
TGTGCCAGCAGTGAACAGGTCAGGGTGGCCTACGAGCAGTACTTC
>-|TRBJ1-1|-|TRBV5-1
CASSLGQGAFF
TGCGCCAGCAGCTTGGGCCAGGGTGCTTTCTTT
>-|TRBJ2-2|few|TRBV13
CASSYLNTGELFF
TGTGCCAGCAGCTACTTGAACACCGGGGAGCTGTTTTTT
>-|TRBJ2-7|-|TRBV6-5
CASSFGGSREQYF
TGTGCCAGCAGTTTTGGGGGGTCCCGCGAGCAGTACTTC
>-|TRBJ1-2|-|TRBV19
CASSSEDELLEGYTF
TGTGCCAGTAGTTCTGAGGACGAGCTACTGGAAGGCTACACCTTC
>-|TRBJ2-1|-|TRBV6-1
CASSEAGPYNEQFF
TGTGCCAGCAGTGAAGCGGGACCCTACAATGAGCAGTTCTTC
>TRBD2|TRBJ2-3|-|TRBV9
CASSVGLAGGADTQYF
TGTGCCAGCAGCGTAGGACTAGCGGGAGGGGCAGATACGCAGTATTTT
>TRBD1|TRBJ1-4|few|TRBV20-1
CSARVSDRVRF
TGCAGTGCTAGAGTCTCGGACAGGGTGCGTTTT
>-|TRBJ2-7|-|TRBV5-1
CASSLNSYEQYF
TGCGCCAGCAGCTTGAATAGCTACGAGCAGTACTTC
>-|TRBJ2-1|once|TRBV11-1
CASSLAQDNEQFF
TGTGCCAGCAGCTTAGCGCAGGACAATGAGCAGTTCTTC
>TRBD2|TRBJ2-1|-|TRBV14
CASSQDASGRVYNEQFF
TGTGCCAGCAGCCAAGATGCTAGCGGGAGGGTCTACAATGAGCAGTTCTTC
>-|TRBJ1-2|-|TRBV6-5
CASSYNLFSGYTF
TGTGCCAGCAGTTACAATCTTTTCAGTGGCTACACCTTC
>-|TRBJ1-1|-|TRBV5-1
CASSLHRTDNTEAFF
TGCGCCAGCAGCTTGCACCGGACAGATAACACTGAAGCTTTCTTT
>TRBD2|TRBJ2-3|-|TRBV2
CASSEGAAGATDTQYF
TGTGCCAGCAGTGAAGGTGCAGCGGGAGCGACAGATACGCAGTATTTT
>-|TRBJ1-5|-|TRBV6-1
CASSESGWSQPQHF
TGTGCCAGCAGTGAATCGGGCTGGTCTCAGCCCCAGCATTTT
>-|TRBJ1-1|-|TRBV5-1
CASSLDRDSTNTEAFF
TGCGCCAGCAGCTTGGACCGAGACAGTACAAACACTGAAGCTTTCTTT
>TRBD1|TRBJ2-2|few|TRBV9
CASSPRTGGNTGELFF
TGTGCCAGCAGCCCCCGGACAGGGGGGAACACCGGGGAGCTGTTTTTT
>-|TRBJ2-6|once|TRBV4-2
CASRPDSPGANVLTF
TGTGCCAGCAGACCCGACAGCCCTGGGGCCAACGTCCTGACTTTC
>-|TRBJ1-3|-|TRBV12-5
CASGSGVVGNTIYF
TGTGCTAGTGGTTCGGGGGTCGTTGGAAACACCATATATTTT
>-|TRBJ1-1|-|TRBV4-2
CASSQDLTSRGEAFF
TGTGCCAGCAGCCAAGACCTGACTTCAAGGGGGGAAGCTTTCTTT
>-|TRBJ2-5|-|TRBV6-5
CASSYGPDRAETQYF
TGTGCCAGCAGTTACGGGCCAGATCGCGCGGAGACCCAGTACTTC
>TRBD2|TRBJ2-7|-|TRBV2
CASSPVGGSGYEQYF
TGTGCCAGCAGTCCCGTGGGCGGGAGCGGTTACGAGCAGTACTTC
>-|TRBJ1-1|-|TRBV4-3
CASSQDRSITEAFF
TGCGCCAGCAGCCAAGATCGGTCGATCACTGAAGCTTTCTTT
>TRBD1|TRBJ1-2|-|TRBV19
CASSITAGGAYGNGYTF
TGTGCCAGTAGTATAACGGCAGGGGGCGCGTACGGCAATGGCTACACCTTC
>-|TRBJ1-2|-|TRBV6-5
CASSHSEGYTF
TGTGCCAGCAGTCACTCGGAGGGCTACACCTTC
>-|TRBJ1-1|few|TRBV29-1
CSVDNWSGSYTEAFF
TGCAGCGTTGATAATTGGTCAGGGTCCTACACTGAAGCTTTCTTT
>-|TRBJ2-1|once|TRBV5-6
CASSFGGENEQFF
TGTGCCAGCAGCTTTGGAGGGGAGAATGAGCAGTTCTTC
>-|TRBJ2-7|-|TRBV7-8
CASSSDGDPDYEQYF
TGTGCCAGCAGCTCGGACGGGGACCCCGACTACGAGCAGTACTTC
>TRBD1|TRBJ2-7|-|TRBV5-4
CASSSRDRAREQYF
TGTGCCAGCAGCTCCCGGGACAGGGCCCGCGAGCAGTACTTC
>-|TRBJ1-1|-|TRBV28
CASSLSRGGTEAFF
TGTGCCAGCAGTTTAAGCAGGGGAGGCACTGAAGCTTTCTTT
>-|TRBJ2-7|-|TRBV6-1
CASIKSRDSIYEQYF
TGTGCCAGCATTAAAAGTCGGGACTCGATTTACGAGCAGTACTTC
>TRBD2|TRBJ2-1|-|TRBV27
CASSPASGRLATNEQFF
TGTGCCAGCAGTCCTGCTAGCGGGAGATTAGCTACCAATGAGCAGTTCTTC
>-|TRBJ2-7|once|TRBV4-2
CASSQDLSGVTLQYF
TGTGCCAGCAGCCAAGATCTGTCGGGAGTCACGCTCCAGTACTTC
>-|TRBJ2-7|-|TRBV7-2
CASSLALGTFYEQYF
TGTGCCAGCAGCTTAGCTTTAGGGACCTTCTACGAGCAGTACTTC
>-|TRBJ2-3|-|TRBV27
CASIPPGWDTQYF
TGTGCCAGCATCCCGCCGGGGTGGGATACGCAGTATTTT
>-|TRBJ2-3|-|TRBV7-9
CASTPLGQGGFEDTQYF
TGTGCCAGCACCCCTTTAGGGCAGGGGGGGTTCGAGGATACGCAGTATTTT
>-|TRBJ2-2|many|TRBV19
CASSIGGELFF
TGTGCCAGTAGTATCGGCGGGGAGCTGTTTTTT
>-|TRBJ1-2|-|TRBV2
CASSETSGGGYTF
TGTGCCAGCAGTGAGACCAGTGGGGGGGGCTACACCTTC
>-|TRBJ1-1|-|TRBV28
CASSLGTQREAFF
TGTGCCAGCAGTTTAGGCACTCAACGCGAAGCTTTCTTT
>-|TRBJ2-1|-|TRBV7-9
CASSLVGEQFF
TGTGCCAGCAGCTTAGTGGGGGAGCAGTTCTTC
>-|TRBJ1-5|medium-sized|TRBV7-6
CASSGGGINQPQHF
TGTGCCAGCAGTGGGGGGGGTATCAATCAGCCCCAGCATTTT
>TRBD1|TRBJ1-2|-|TRBV18
CASSPTGTGDLGYTF
TGTGCCAGCTCACCAACCGGGACAGGGGATTTGGGCTACACCTTC
>-|TRBJ2-5|-|TRBV7-3
CASSLTSSVRTQYF
TGTGCCAGCAGCTTAACATCTAGCGTCAGGACCCAGTACTTC
>-|TRBJ1-5|once|TRBV6-4
CASSASGSNQPQHF
TGTGCCAGCAGTGCCTCGGGTAGCAATCAGCCCCAGCATTTT
>-|TRBJ1-1|-|TRBV2
CASSDDRGLPTEAFF
TGTGCCAGCAGTGACGATAGGGGACTCCCCACTGAAGCTTTCTTT
>-|TRBJ1-2|-|TRBV5-1
CASSPRTGNYGYTF
TGCGCCAGCAGCCCTAGGACGGGGAACTATGGCTACACCTTC
>-|TRBJ2-7|-|TRBV4-1
CASSQGGQGAYEQYF
TGCGCCAGCAGCCAAGGAGGGCAGGGAGCCTACGAGCAGTACTTC
>-|TRBJ1-2|-|TRBV11-2
CASSLTPDPPNYGYTF
TGTGCCAGCAGCTTAACGCCGGACCCTCCAAACTATGGCTACACCTTC
>TRBD1|TRBJ2-6|-|TRBV4-3
CASSQDGRGRAGANVLTF
TGCGCCAGCAGCCAAGACGGCAGGGGGAGAGCTGGGGCCAACGTCCTGACTTTC
>-|TRBJ1-1|many|TRBV6-1
CASSEGLIPTGRNTEAFF
TGTGCCAGCAGTGAAGGCCTAATACCCACAGGCCGGAACACTGAAGCTTTCTTT